The present TCR beta chain was sequenced within a study of blood T cell repertoires in COVID-19. The table came from immunoSEQ multiplex PCR; TCRdb's copy has only in-frame clones and leaves some out. The sample contains 75,000 to 90,000 clones, roughly 78% of which appear only once. CDR1 and CDR2 from the germline V gene are SGHNT and YENEEA. V dropped 4 bases and J dropped 4; count of bases not matched to a gene: 6. The CDR3 sequence is 14 residues long. V is TRBV11-3 and J is TRBJ1-1; 7 bases are shared with TRBD1. Sequenced material: peripheral blood. The TCR was taken from a man in his 60s with COVID-19, enrolled during active disease. The CDR3 sequence: CASSYTGVTTEAFF. As DNA, the CDR3 is TGTGCCAGCAGCTATACAGGGGTAACCACTGAAGCTTTCTTT.